The rows below give T cell receptor beta chains drawn from one sample of a study of early T cells in non-severe SARS-CoV-2 infection. In TCRdb, the 5' RACE reads were re-called with MiXCR into one record per CDR3 protein. There are 60,000 to 65,000 distinct CDR3 sequences in the sample; almost 9.5% occur only once, and less than 1.5% lies in the top ten. What was sequenced was whole blood. These TCRs come from an adult who was a healthcare worker with PCR-confirmed SARS-CoV-2 infection or an uninfected control (not recorded which). The CDR3 runs from the conserved cysteine through the conserved F or W. D genes are given only for firm matches. The size of a clone is reported for some rows only, either as once, few or many, or as a class for expanded clones.

d_call,j_call,clone_size,v_call,cdr3_length,cdr3_aa,cdr3_nt
TRBD2,TRBJ2-3,many,TRBV7-7,14,CASSATSAPDTQYF,TGTGCCAGCAGCGCCACTAGCGCCCCGGATACGCAGTATTTT
-,TRBJ1-2,many,TRBV20-1,14,CSARRLGSNYGYTF,TGCAGTGCTAGACGGTTGGGTTCTAACTATGGCTACACCTTC
TRBD1,TRBJ1-4,-,TRBV14,15,CASSQAGTGDEKLFF,TGTGCCAGCAGCCAAGCCGGGACAGGGGATGAAAAACTGTTTTTT
TRBD2,TRBJ2-3,-,TRBV2,15,CASRRSLAGVDTQYF,TGTGCCAGCAGGAGATCTCTAGCGGGGGTAGATACGCAGTATTTT
-,TRBJ1-1,many,TRBV6-1,14,CASSEDRGGGEAFF,TGTGCCAGCAGTGAGGACCGGGGGGGAGGAGAAGCTTTCTTT
-,TRBJ2-1,-,TRBV28,10,CATELREQFF,TGTGCCACTGAGCTTCGTGAGCAGTTCTTC
TRBD1,TRBJ2-2,few,TRBV19,13,CASSTQGTGELFF,TGTGCCAGTAGTACACAGGGGACCGGGGAGCTGTTTTTT
TRBD1,TRBJ2-1,few,TRBV7-2,15,CASSLPGQGFDEQFF,TGTGCCAGCAGCTTACCGGGACAGGGTTTTGATGAGCAGTTCTTC
TRBD1,TRBJ1-2,many,TRBV27,15,CASSLEPGGIYGYTF,TGTGCCAGCAGTTTAGAACCAGGGGGTATATATGGCTACACCTTC
-,TRBJ1-5,-,TRBV24-1,16,CAPRGDPSKGNQPQHF,TGTGCCCCCCGGGGGGATCCAAGCAAGGGCAATCAGCCCCAGCATTTT
-,TRBJ1-6,few,TRBV9,14,CASSVAGGSSPLHF,TGTGCCAGCAGCGTAGCAGGAGGGAGTTCACCCCTCCACTTT
-,TRBJ2-3,-,TRBV5-8,13,CASSIWESDTQYF,TGTGCCAGCAGCATTTGGGAGTCAGATACGCAGTATTTT
-,TRBJ1-1,many,TRBV5-1,13,CASSLMGNTEAFF,TGCGCCAGCAGCTTGATGGGGAACACTGAAGCTTTCTTT
-,TRBJ1-1,-,TRBV6-1,13,CASSVKRETEAFF,TGTGCCAGCAGTGTCAAAAGGGAGACTGAAGCTTTCTTT
TRBD1,TRBJ2-1,-,TRBV29-1,15,CSVEERGTAYNEQFF,TGCAGCGTTGAAGAGAGAGGGACAGCCTACAATGAGCAGTTCTTC
-,TRBJ2-2,-,TRBV12-3/TRBV12-4,13,CASRSSATGELFF,TGTGCCAGCAGGTCTTCGGCGACCGGGGAGCTGTTTTTT
-,TRBJ1-5,-,TRBV20-1,14,CSARALASNQPQHF,TGCAGTGCTAGAGCCCTAGCTAGCAATCAGCCCCAGCATTTT
-,TRBJ1-4,many,TRBV27,14,CASSSAGAGEKLFF,TGTGCCAGCAGTTCGGCAGGGGCGGGTGAAAAACTGTTTTTT
-,TRBJ2-3,many,TRBV7-8,13,CASSLSRTDTQYF,TGTGCCAGCAGCTTAAGTCGGACAGATACGCAGTATTTT
TRBD2,TRBJ2-4,-,TRBV29-1,15,CSVQFSGGAKNIQYF,TGCAGCGTGCAATTTAGCGGGGGGGCTAAAAACATTCAGTACTTC